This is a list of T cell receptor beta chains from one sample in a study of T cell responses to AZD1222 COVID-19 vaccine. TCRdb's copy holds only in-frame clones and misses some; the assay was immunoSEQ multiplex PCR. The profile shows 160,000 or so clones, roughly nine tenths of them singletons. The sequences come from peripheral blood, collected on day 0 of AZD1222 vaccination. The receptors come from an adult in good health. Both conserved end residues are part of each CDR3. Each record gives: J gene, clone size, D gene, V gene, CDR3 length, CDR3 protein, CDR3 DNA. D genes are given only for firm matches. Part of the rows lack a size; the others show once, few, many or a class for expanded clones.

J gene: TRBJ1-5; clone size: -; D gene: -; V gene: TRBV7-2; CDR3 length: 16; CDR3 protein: CASSSHTPDRNQPQHF; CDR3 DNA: TGTGCCAGCAGCTCCCACACACCCGATCGCAATCAGCCCCAGCATTTT
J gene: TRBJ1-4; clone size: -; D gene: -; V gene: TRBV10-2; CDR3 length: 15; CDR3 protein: CASSYGQEGWEKLFF; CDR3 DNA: TGCGCCAGCAGTTACGGACAAGAAGGCTGGGAAAAACTGTTTTTT
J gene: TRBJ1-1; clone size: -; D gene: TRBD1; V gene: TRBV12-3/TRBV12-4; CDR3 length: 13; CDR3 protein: CASSFNRGSEAFF; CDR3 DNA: TGTGCCAGCAGTTTTAACAGGGGAAGTGAAGCTTTCTTT
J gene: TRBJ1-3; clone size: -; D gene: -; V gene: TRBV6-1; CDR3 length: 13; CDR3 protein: CASSDGPGNTIYF; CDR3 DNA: TGTGCCAGCAGTGACGGGCCTGGAAACACCATATATTTT
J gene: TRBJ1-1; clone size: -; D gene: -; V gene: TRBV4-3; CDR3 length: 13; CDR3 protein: CASSQWGNSEAFF; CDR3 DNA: TGCGCCAGCAGCCAGTGGGGAAACAGTGAAGCTTTCTTT
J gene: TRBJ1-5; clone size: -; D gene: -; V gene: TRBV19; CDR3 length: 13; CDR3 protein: CASIGGGPGPQHF; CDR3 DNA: TGTGCCAGTATTGGAGGGGGACCCGGGCCCCAGCATTTT
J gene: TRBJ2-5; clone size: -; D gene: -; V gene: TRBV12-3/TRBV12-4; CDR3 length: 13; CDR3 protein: CASNKGVSETQYF; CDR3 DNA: TGTGCCAGCAACAAGGGGGTTTCGGAGACCCAGTACTTC
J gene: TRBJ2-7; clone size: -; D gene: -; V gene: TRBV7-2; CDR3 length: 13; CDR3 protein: CASSLVGRYEQYF; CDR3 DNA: TGTGCCAGCAGCTTAGTAGGGAGGTACGAGCAGTACTTC
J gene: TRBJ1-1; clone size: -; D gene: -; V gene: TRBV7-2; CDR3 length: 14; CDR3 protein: CASSLGGARVEAFF; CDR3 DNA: TGTGCCAGCAGCTTGGGGGGCGCAAGGGTTGAAGCTTTCTTT
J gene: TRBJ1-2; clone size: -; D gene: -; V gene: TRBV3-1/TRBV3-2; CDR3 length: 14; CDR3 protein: CASSQPWTSYGYTF; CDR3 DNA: TGTGCCAGCAGCCAACCCTGGACGAGCTATGGCTACACCTTC
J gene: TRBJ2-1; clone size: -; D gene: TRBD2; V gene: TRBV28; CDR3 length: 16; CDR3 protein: CASSLWVAGGLNEQFF; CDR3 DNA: TGTGCCAGCAGTTTATGGGTAGCGGGGGGGCTGAATGAGCAGTTCTTC
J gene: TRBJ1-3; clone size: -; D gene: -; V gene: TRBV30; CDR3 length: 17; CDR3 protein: CAWSVRVGIAVGNTIYF; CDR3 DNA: TGTGCCTGGAGTGTACGGGTTGGAATCGCTGTCGGAAACACCATATATTTT
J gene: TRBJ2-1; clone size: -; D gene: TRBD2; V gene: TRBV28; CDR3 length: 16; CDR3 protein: CASSSPRGSGNYEQFF; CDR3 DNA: TGTGCCAGCAGTTCACCCCGGGGTAGCGGGAACTATGAGCAGTTCTTC
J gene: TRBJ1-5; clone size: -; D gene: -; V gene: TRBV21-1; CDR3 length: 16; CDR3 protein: CASSFRTGKGNQPQHF; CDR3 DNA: TGTGCCAGCAGCTTCCGGACAGGGAAAGGCAATCAGCCCCAGCATTTT
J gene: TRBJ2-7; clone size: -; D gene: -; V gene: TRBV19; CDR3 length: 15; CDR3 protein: CASSLGPAESYEQYF; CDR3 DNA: TGTGCCAGTAGCTTGGGCCCTGCGGAGTCCTACGAGCAGTACTTC
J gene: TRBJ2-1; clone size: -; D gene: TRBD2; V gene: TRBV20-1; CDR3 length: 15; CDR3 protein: CSASPPALAGNEQFF; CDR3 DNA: TGCAGTGCTAGTCCGCCGGCACTAGCGGGGAATGAGCAGTTCTTC
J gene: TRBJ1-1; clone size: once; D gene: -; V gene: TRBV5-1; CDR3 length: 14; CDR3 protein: CASSLVAANTEAFF; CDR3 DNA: TGCGCCAGCAGCTTGGTCGCAGCGAACACTGAAGCTTTCTTT
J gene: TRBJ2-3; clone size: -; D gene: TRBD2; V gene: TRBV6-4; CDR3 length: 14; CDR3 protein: CASSGTSGTDTQYF; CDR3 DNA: TGTGCCAGCAGTGGGACTAGCGGCACAGATACGCAGTATTTT
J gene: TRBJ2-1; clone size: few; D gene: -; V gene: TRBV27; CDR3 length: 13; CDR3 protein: CASRNPGRDEQFF; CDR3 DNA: TGTGCCAGCCGTAACCCAGGGAGAGATGAGCAGTTCTTC
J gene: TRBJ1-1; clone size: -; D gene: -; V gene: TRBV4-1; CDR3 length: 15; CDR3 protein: CASSQIPSGTTEAFF; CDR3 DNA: TGCGCCAGCAGCCAGATCCCCTCCGGGACCACTGAAGCTTTCTTT
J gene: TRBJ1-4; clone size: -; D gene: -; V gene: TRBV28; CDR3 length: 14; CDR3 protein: CASSLSGGDEKLFF; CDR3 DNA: TGTGCCAGCAGTTTATCGGGAGGGGATGAAAAACTGTTTTTT
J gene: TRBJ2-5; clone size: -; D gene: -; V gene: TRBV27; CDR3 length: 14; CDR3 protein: CASSFYSGYETQYF; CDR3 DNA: TGTGCCAGCAGTTTTTACTCCGGGTATGAGACCCAGTACTTC